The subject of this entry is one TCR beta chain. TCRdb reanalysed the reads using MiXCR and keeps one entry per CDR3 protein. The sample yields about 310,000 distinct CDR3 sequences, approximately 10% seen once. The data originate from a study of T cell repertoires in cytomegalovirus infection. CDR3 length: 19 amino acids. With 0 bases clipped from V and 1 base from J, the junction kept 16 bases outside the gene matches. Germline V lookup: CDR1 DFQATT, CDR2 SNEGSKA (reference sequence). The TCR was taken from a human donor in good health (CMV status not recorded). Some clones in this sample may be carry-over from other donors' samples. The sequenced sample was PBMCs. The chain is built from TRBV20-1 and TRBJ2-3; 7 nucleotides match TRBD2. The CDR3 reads CSARDRGGVGGGRTDTQYF. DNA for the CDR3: TGCAGTGCTAGAGATCGAGGTGGTGTCGGCGGGGGTCGCACAGATACGCAGTATTTT.